This T cell receptor beta chain is from a study of blood T cell repertoires in COVID-19. In the original analysis: The assay estimated nucleated cells by amplifying reference gene primers. Profiling relied on immunoSEQ multiplex PCR, and the TCRdb table lists in-frame clones only, not all of them. The V and J calls and clone size come from that table; D and trimming were worked out from the DNA. The table lists about 80,000 clones, about four fifths of them singletons. With 6 bases clipped from V and 8 bases from J, the junction kept 8 bases outside the gene matches. CDR1 and CDR2 from the germline V gene are ENHRY and SYGVKD. The CDR3 sequence is 14 residues long.

This sequence originates from a woman in her thirties or forties with active or convalescent COVID-19. The V gene is TRBV10-3, the J gene TRBJ2-1; 9 positions agree with TRBD2. Sequencing was performed on peripheral blood. The CDR3 protein is CAIRLAGVGYEQFF. Here the CDR3 DNA reads TGTGCCATCAGGTTAGCGGGAGTGGGTTATGAGCAGTTCTTC.